This TCR beta chain was sequenced for a study of monozygotic twins with inflammatory bowel disease. Researchers put TCRalpha and TCRbeta cDNA through two nested PCRs lasting 16 and 9 cycles. TCRdb processed the 5' RACE reads again and assigns one entry to each CDR3 protein, with no DNA. Its clone listing holds around 380,000 distinct CDR3 sequences. The CDR3 is made up of 15 amino acids. Germline values: CDR1 SGHRS, CDR2 YFSETQ. This receptor was taken from a human donor with ulcerative colitis or Crohn's disease, or a healthy co-twin of an affected twin (not recorded which). Sequencing was carried out using blood. This rearrangement joins TRBV5-1 to TRBJ2-3; the D call from TCRdb, TRBD2, cannot be confirmed without DNA. The CDR3 sequence: CASSSSVGVADTQYF. The whole variable domain, filled in from reference TRBV5-1 and TRBJ2-3, reads KAGVTQTPRYLIKTRGQQVTLSCSPISGHRSVSWYQQTPGQGLQFLFEYFSETQRNKGNFPGRFSGRQFSNSRSEMNVSTLELGDSALYLCASSSSVGVADTQYFGPGTRLTVL.